This T cell receptor (beta chain) is drawn from a study of CD8+ T cells in alopecia areata. Whole-study results and caveats: In patients, TCRs were shared less clearly than in mice, and HLA may possibly be involved.

V dropped 6 bases and J dropped 11 bases, with 19 bases sitting between them. The CDR3 is made up of 13 amino acids. The germline V gene encodes CDR1 SGHDN and CDR2 FVKESK. Obtained from alopecia areata patients were lesional scalp punch biopsies along with peripheral blood. Extraction and reverse transcription of RNA yielded cDNA as the sequencing template. Profiling relied on immunoSEQ multiplex PCR, and the TCRdb table lists in-frame clones only, not all of them. The table includes 65,000 to 95,000 clones, roughly half detected once. Points on this clone: Its antigen is unidentified.

This TCR was sampled from a human donor with alopecia areata. Sample: NKG2D-high CD8+ T cells sorted from blood. This chain links TRBV14 with TRBJ1-1; no definite D call. CDR3 sequence reads: CASRGKTDDVAFF. The CDR3 nucleotides are TGTGCCAGCAGGGGGAAAACAGACGACGTGGCTTTCTTT.